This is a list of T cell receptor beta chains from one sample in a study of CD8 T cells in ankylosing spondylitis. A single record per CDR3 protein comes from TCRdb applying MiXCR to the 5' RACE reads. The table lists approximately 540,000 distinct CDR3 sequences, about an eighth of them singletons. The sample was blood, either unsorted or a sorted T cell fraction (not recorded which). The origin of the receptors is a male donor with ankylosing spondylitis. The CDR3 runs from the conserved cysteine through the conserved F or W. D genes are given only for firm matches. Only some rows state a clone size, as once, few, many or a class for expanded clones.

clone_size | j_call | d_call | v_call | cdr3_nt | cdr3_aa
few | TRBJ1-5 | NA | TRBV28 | TGTGCCAGCAGTCCACAGGCTTGGGATCAGCCCCAGCATTTT | CASSPQAWDQPQHF
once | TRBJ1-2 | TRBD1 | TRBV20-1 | TGCAGTGCTTTAAAGGGGGCCGTTGGCTACACCTTC | CSALKGAVGYTF
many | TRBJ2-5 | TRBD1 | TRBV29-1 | TGCAGCGTTGAAAGGGACAGGGGTACGGAGACCCAGTACTTC | CSVERDRGTETQYF
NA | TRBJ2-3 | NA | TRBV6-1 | TGTGCCAGCAACCTAGCGAGGGGCACAGATACGCAGTATTTT | CASNLARGTDTQYF
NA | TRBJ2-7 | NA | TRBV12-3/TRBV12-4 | TGTGCCAGCAGATTTCATCGCCGGGACTCCTGGCCCTACGAGCAGTACTTC | CASRFHRRDSWPYEQYF
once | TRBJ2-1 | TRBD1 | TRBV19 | TGTGCCAGTAGTATAGAAGGGACAGGGTTCAATGAGCAGTTCTTC | CASSIEGTGFNEQFF
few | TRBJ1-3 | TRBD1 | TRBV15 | TGTGCCACCAGCAGGGCTACGACAGGGTTCGGAAACACCATATATTTT | CATSRATTGFGNTIYF
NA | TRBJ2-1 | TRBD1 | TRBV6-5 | TGTGCCAGCAGTTACTCGGGGACAGGGGGCCATGAGCAGTTCTTC | CASSYSGTGGHEQFF
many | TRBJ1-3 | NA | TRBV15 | TGTGCCACCTCCGGGACAACGGGAAACACCATATATTTT | CATSGTTGNTIYF
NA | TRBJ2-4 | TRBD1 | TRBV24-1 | TGTGCCACCAGTGGGTCCGAGGGGGCTCACAACATTCAGTACTTC | CATSGSEGAHNIQYF
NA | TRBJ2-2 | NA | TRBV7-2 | TGTGCCAGCAGCTTAGCGGGCCTTGAGGGCGGGGAGCTGTTTTTT | CASSLAGLEGGELFF
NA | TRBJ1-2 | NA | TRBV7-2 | TGTGCCAGCAGCTTAATACCGCCGGGATCTGATGGCTACACCTTC | CASSLIPPGSDGYTF
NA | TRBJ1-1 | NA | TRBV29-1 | TGCAGCGTCCCGTGGGGGGCGAACACTGAAGCTTTCTTT | CSVPWGANTEAFF
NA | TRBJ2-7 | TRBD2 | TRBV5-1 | TGCGCCAGCAGCTTGGCGGTAGCGGGACCGTACGAGCAGTACTTC | CASSLAVAGPYEQYF
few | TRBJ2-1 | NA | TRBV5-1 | TGCGCCAGCAGCTTGTCCCAGATTGGCGAGCAGTTCTTC | CASSLSQIGEQFF
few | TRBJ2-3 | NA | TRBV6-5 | TGTGCCAGCAGTTTGGGTCCTTTTGGCACAGATACGCAGTATTTT | CASSLGPFGTDTQYF
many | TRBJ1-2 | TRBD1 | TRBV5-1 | TGCGCCAGCAGCTCGGGACAGGGGAACTATGGCTACACCTTC | CASSSGQGNYGYTF
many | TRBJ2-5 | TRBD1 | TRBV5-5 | TGTGCCAGCACCGGGACAGCGTACCAAGAGACCCAGTACTTC | CASTGTAYQETQYF
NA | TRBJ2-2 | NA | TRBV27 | TGTGCCAGCAGCAACAGAAACACCGGGGAGCTGTTTTTT | CASSNRNTGELFF
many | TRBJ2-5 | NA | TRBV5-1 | TGCGCCAGCAGCTTGAACGGCCAAGAGACCCAGTACTTC | CASSLNGQETQYF
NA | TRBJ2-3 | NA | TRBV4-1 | TGCGCCAGCAGCCTCCAGCCTAGCACAGATACGCAGTATTTT | CASSLQPSTDTQYF
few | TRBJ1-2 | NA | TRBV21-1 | TGTGCCAGCAGCAAGAGGACTCGGGAGGGCGGCTATGGCTACACCTTC | CASSKRTREGGYGYTF
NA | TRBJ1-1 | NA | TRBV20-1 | TGCTGTGCTAGAGATATGACTGGGCCAAACACTGAAGCTTTCTTT | CCARDMTGPNTEAFF
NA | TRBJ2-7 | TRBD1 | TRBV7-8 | TGTGCCAGCAGCTTCAACTCGGACAGGGTCTACGAGCAGTACTTC | CASSFNSDRVYEQYF
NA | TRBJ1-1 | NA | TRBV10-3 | TGTGCCATCAGTGAGTCGGTTGGCAGCATGAACACTGAAGCTTTCTTT | CAISESVGSMNTEAFF
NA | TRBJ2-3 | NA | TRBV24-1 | TGTGCCACCAGTGATTCGGGATCGTCCCCAGATACGCAGTATTTT | CATSDSGSSPDTQYF
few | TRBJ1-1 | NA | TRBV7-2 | TGTGCCAGCAGCTTACGTAGGGCGGGCACTGAAGCTTTCTTT | CASSLRRAGTEAFF
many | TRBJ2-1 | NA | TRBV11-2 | TGTGCCAGCAGCTTAATCAGCTCCTACAATGAGCAGTTCTTC | CASSLISSYNEQFF
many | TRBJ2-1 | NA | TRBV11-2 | TGTGCCAGCAGCCGACCCAGGCGGTCCAATGAGCAGTTCTTC | CASSRPRRSNEQFF
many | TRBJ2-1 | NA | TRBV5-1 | TGCGCCAGCAGCTTTGGGACTTCCCGGGACCTCTACAATGAGCAGTTCTTC | CASSFGTSRDLYNEQFF
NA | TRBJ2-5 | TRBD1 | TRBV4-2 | TGTGCCAGCAGCCAAGATGGTGGGACAGGGGGTTTTGGGGAAGAGACCCAGTACTTC | CASSQDGGTGGFGEETQYF
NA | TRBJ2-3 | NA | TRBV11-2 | TGTGCCAGCAGCTTAATCTGGACAGATACGCAGTATTTT | CASSLIWTDTQYF
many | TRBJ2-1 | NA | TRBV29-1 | TGCAGACGAGGGGGGCGCCGATACAATGAGCAGTTCTTC | CRRGGRRYNEQFF
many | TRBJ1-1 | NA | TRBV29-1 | TGCAGCTACGGGTTTGTGACTGAAGCTTTCTTT | CSYGFVTEAFF
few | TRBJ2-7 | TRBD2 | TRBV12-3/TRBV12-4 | TGTGCCAGCAGTGCCACCGGGACTAGAAGTGAGCAGTACTTC | CASSATGTRSEQYF
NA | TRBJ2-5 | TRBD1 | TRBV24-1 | TGTGCCACCAGTGATCGGGGGACAGGGCAAGGGACCCAGTACTTC | CATSDRGTGQGTQYF
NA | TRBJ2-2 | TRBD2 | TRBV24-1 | TGTGCCACCAGTGACCCAACTTGGACTAGCGGGAGGGCCCCGAACACCGGGGAGCTGTTTTTT | CATSDPTWTSGRAPNTGELFF
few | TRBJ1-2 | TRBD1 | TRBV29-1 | TGCAGCGTTGAAGCCAGGGACAGGGGGCCCTATGGCTACACCTTC | CSVEARDRGPYGYTF
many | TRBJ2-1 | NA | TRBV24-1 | TGTGCCACCAGTGGCGGACCTCTCAATGAGCAGTTCTTC | CATSGGPLNEQFF
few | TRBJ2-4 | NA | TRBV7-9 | TGTGCCAGCAGCTTAGCTGGAGGGAGGAACATTCAGTACTTC | CASSLAGGRNIQYF
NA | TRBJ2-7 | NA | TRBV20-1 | TGCAGTGCTAGAGGTCCCGGGGGATTCAAGGGCTACGAGCAGTACTTC | CSARGPGGFKGYEQYF
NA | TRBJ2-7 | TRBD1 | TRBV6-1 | TGTGCCAGCAGTGTGGACAGGGACCACTACGAGCAGTACTTC | CASSVDRDHYEQYF
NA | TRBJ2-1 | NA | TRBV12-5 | TGTGCTAGTGGTTTATCCCTCGGGGGTGAGCAGTTCTTC | CASGLSLGGEQFF
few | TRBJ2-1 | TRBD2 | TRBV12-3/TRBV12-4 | TGTGCCAGCAGGCAGACTAGCGGGTCTAGCTCCTACAATGAGCAGTTCTTC | CASRQTSGSSSYNEQFF
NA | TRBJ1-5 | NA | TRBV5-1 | TGCGCCAGCAGCCCCGGTTTTGGGGGTAACAGCAATCAGCCCCAGCATTTT | CASSPGFGGNSNQPQHF
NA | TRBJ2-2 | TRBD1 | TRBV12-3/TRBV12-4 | TGTGCCAGCAGTTTAAGACAGGGGTTCGGGGAGCTGTTTTTT | CASSLRQGFGELFF
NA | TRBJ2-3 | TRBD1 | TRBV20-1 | TGCAGTGCCAAAGACAGGGATTACACAGATACGCAGTATTTT | CSAKDRDYTDTQYF
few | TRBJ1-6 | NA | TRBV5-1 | TGCGCCAGCAGCTTGTCCGATACGAGCTCCTATAATTCACCCCTCCACTTT | CASSLSDTSSYNSPLHF
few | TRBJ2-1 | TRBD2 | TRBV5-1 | TGCGCCAGCATGCCGGGACTAGCGGGTATATTGAATGAGCAGTTCTTC | CASMPGLAGILNEQFF
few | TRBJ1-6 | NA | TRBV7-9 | TGTGCCAGCAGCTCAACCGATGTTCTTTCACCCCTCCACTTT | CASSSTDVLSPLHF
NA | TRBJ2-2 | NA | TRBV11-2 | TGTGCCAGCAGCTTAGTAGCAGGGAGTAACACCGGGGAGCTGTTTTTT | CASSLVAGSNTGELFF
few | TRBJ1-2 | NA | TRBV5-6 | TGTGCCAGCAGCTTGAACGCTGGCTACACCTTC | CASSLNAGYTF
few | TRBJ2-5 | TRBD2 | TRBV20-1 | TGCAGTGCTAGGGTAGCGGGGGCCCAAGAGACCCAGTACTTC | CSARVAGAQETQYF
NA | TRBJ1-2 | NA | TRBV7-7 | TGTGCCTTGGGGGGGGCGGAAGGCTACACCTTC | CALGGAEGYTF
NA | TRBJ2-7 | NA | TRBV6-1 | TGTGCCAGCAATCCGGGACATCTCTCCTACGAGCAGTACTTC | CASNPGHLSYEQYF
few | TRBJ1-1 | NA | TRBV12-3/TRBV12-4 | TGTGCCAGCAGCGGAGGGGATGCTTTCTTT | CASSGGDAFF